What follows are 24 T cell receptor beta chains derived from one specimen sequenced in a study of blood T cell repertoires in COVID-19. Profiling relied on immunoSEQ multiplex PCR, and the TCRdb table lists in-frame clones only, not all of them. In the table there are 120,000 or so clones, 83% of which are singletons. Sample: peripheral blood. The source of these receptors is an older man with active or convalescent COVID-19.

V gene TRBV3-1 (or the pseudogene TRBV3-2) combines with J gene TRBJ2-3; 7 positions match TRBD1. Unmatched junction bases numbered 9, after V lost 4 bases and J lost 5 bases. This CDR3 is built from 15 residues. Per the germline V gene, CDR1 is LGHDT and CDR2 is YNNKEL (reference sequence). DNA for the CDR3: TGTGCCAGCAGCCCAGGGACAGCGAGTTTAGATACGCAGTATTTT. It specifies CASSPGTASLDTQYF.

This chain joins TRBV19 and TRBJ1-1; TRBD1 matches at 8 bases. CDR1 and CDR2 from the germline V gene are LNHDA and SQIVND (reference sequence). The trim removed 8 bases at V and 3 bases at J, leaving 5 bases unmatched. This CDR3 contains 13 residues. The CDR3 protein is CASHRDRHTEAFF. The CDR3 nucleotides read TGTGCCAGTCACCGGGACAGGCACACTGAAGCTTTCTTT.

CDR3 loop: CATTSTSGNEKLFF. The CDR3 DNA is TGTGCCACCACGTCGACTTCCGGTAATGAAAAACTGTTTTTT. The chain employs TRBV19 and TRBJ1-4; D unclear. The CDR3 runs 14 residues. Per germline, CDR1 LNHDA and CDR2 SQIVND (reference sequence). Trimming took off 10 bases at V and 4 bases at J, with 16 bases between the two ends.

The CDR3 DNA sequence: TGTGCCAGCAGCCGGGACAGAAATTCACCCCTCCACTTT. Its protein product is CASSRDRNSPLHF. The chain has TRBV11-1 and TRBJ1-6; 7 nucleotides line up with TRBD1. With 5 bases clipped from V and 7 bases from J, the junction kept 2 bases outside the gene matches. This CDR3 is 13 amino acids long. Germline V gene lookup returns CDR1 SGHAT and CDR2 FQDESV (reference sequence).

V and J are TRBV5-1 and TRBJ1-3; TRBD1 aligns across 7 bases. CDR1 is SGHRS and CDR2 is YFSETQ in the germline V gene. The length of the CDR3 is 16 residues. The trim removed 0 bases at V and 2 bases at J, leaving 5 bases unmatched. The CDR3 nucleotides are TGCGCCAGCAGCTTGGCCGAGGGGGCCGCTGGAAACACCATATATTTT. This encodes CASSLAEGAAGNTIYF.

The genes are TRBV18 and TRBJ1-6, with D uncertain. CDR3 size: 15 residues. Germline V gene lookup returns CDR1 KGHSH and CDR2 LQKENI. V shed 4 bases and J shed 10 bases, with 17 bases lying between them. The CDR3 sequence: CASSRSAGPSSPLHF. The DNA of the CDR3 is TGTGCCAGCTCACGCTCGGCAGGCCCAAGCTCACCCCTCCACTTT.

The rearrangement links TRBV28 to TRBJ1-4, with TRBD1 matching over 10 bases. Germline lookup yields CDR1 MDHEN and CDR2 SYDVKM. The J segment lost 3 bases and the V segment lost 6 bases, leaving 10 bases of the junction unmatched. This CDR3 contains 17 residues. The CDR3 coding sequence is TGTGCCAGCAGCTTTCCCGGACAGGGGGTCTCTAATGAAAAACTGTTTTTT. It yields the protein CASSFPGQGVSNEKLFF.

J is TRBJ2-7 and V is TRBV25-1; D might be TRBD2 (6 bases). The CDR3 consists of 14 residues. Germline values: CDR1 MGHDK, CDR2 SYGVNS. The V end was cut by 1 base, the J end by 2 bases, with 9 bases between. The CDR3, as DNA: TGTGCCAGCAGTGAATCAGGACTACCCTACGAGCAGTACTTC. Translating it yields CASSESGLPYEQYF.

This clone has a single count. J is TRBJ1-4 and V is TRBV5-1; D is unresolved. Germline assignment: CDR1 SGHRS and CDR2 YFSETQ. The CDR3 length is 12 residues. Trimming removed 0 bases at V and 8 bases at J, with 5 bases between. CDR3 residues: CASSLGSEKLFF. CDR3 nucleotide sequence: TGCGCCAGCAGCTTGGGTTCAGAAAAACTGTTTTTT.

A remark on this clone: This specimen includes other DNA sequences encoding the same CDR3. This chain connects TRBV18 to TRBJ2-7; the match to TRBD1 covers 11 bases. CDR1 is KGHSH, CDR2 LQKENI, per germline. The V and J ends lost 2 bases and 3 bases, in that order; junction bases with no gene match: 0. The CDR3 loop spans 14 amino acids. The CDR3 DNA reads as TGTGCCAGCTCACCAGGGACAGGGGGCTACGAGCAGTACTTC. Translation: CASSPGTGGYEQYF. Based on the CDR3 plus reference TRBV18 and TRBJ2-7, the full variable domain is NAGVMQNPRHLVRRRGQEARLRCSPMKGHSHVYWYRQLPEEGLKFMVYLQKENIIDESGMPKERFSAEFPKEGPSILRIQQVVRGDSAAYFCASSPGTGGYEQYFGPGTRLTVT.

V gene TRBV9 combines with J gene TRBJ2-2, with D possibly matching TRBD2 (5 bases). The length of the CDR3 is 15 residues. Trimming removed 0 bases from V and 6 bases from J, with 12 bases in between. From germline, CDR1 is SGDLS and CDR2 YYNGEE. The CDR3 loop reads CASSVVDYPPGELFF. The CDR3 DNA sequence: TGTGCCAGCAGCGTAGTCGACTATCCCCCCGGGGAGCTGTTTTTT.

The chain recombines TRBV29-1 with TRBJ1-5; possibly TRBD1 for D (6 bases). CDR1 is SQVTM and CDR2 is ANQGSEA in the germline V gene. V was clipped by 1 base and J by 3 bases, with 7 bases between them. This CDR3 is built from 13 residues. CDR3 loop: CSVEAGVNQPQHF. As DNA, the CDR3 is TGCAGCGTTGAAGCAGGGGTCAATCAGCCCCAGCATTTT.

This clone appeared once. This chain uses TRBV9 with TRBJ2-3; 7 nucleotides match TRBD2. With 3 bases clipped from V and 4 bases from J, the junction kept 5 bases outside the gene matches. This CDR3 is built from 14 residues. CDR1 and CDR2 from the germline V gene are SGDLS and YYNGEE. The DNA of the CDR3 is TGTGCCAGCAGCGACGCTCGGGGGGCAGATACGCAGTATTTT. It is translated as CASSDARGADTQYF.

The CDR3 here is CASSPTGGPNEKLFF. CDR3 DNA: TGCGCCAGCAGCCCCACAGGGGGCCCTAATGAAAAACTGTTTTTT. This chain uses TRBV4-3 with TRBJ1-4; 9 nucleotides match TRBD1. V gave up 4 bases and J gave up 3 bases; unmatched junction bases: 3. Per the germline V gene, CDR1 is LGHNA and CDR2 is YSLEER. The CDR3 contains 15 residues.

This chain uses TRBV7-9 with TRBJ1-2, with 8 bases fitting TRBD1. V lost 1 base, J lost 6 bases, and 4 bases stayed unmatched. Germline V gene lookup returns CDR1 SEHNR and CDR2 FQNEAQ (reference sequence). The CDR3 extends over 14 amino acids. The CDR3 DNA is TGTGCCAGCAGCTTAGAGGGGACAGGAAATGGCTACACCTTC. It encodes CASSLEGTGNGYTF. Full variable domain (remainder filled in from reference TRBV7-9 and TRBJ1-2): DTGVSQNPRHKITKRGQNVTFRCDPISEHNRLYWYRQTLGQGPEFLTYFQNEAQLEKSRLLSDRFSAERPKGSFSTLEIQRTEQGDSAMYLCASSLEGTGNGYTFGSGTRLTVV.

This chain links TRBV18 with TRBJ1-1, with 9 bases lining up with TRBD1. Germline loops: CDR1 KGHSH, CDR2 LQKENI. J lost 3 bases, V lost 6 bases, and 5 bases had no gene match. CDR3 length equals 14 residues. The chain's CDR3 is CASSGDREDTEAFF. DNA of the CDR3: TGTGCCAGCTCGGGGGACAGGGAGGACACTGAAGCTTTCTTT.

V gene TRBV27 combines with J gene TRBJ2-1; 10 bases agree with TRBD1. V lost 6 bases and J lost 9; bases outside the gene matches: 8. The germline V gene has CDR1 MNHEY and CDR2 SMNVEV (reference sequence). The CDR3 spans 14 residues. The CDR3 region is CASSPGQGVVEQFF. The CDR3 DNA reads TGTGCCAGCAGCCCCGGACAGGGGGTCGTTGAGCAGTTCTTC.

The rearrangement uses TRBV27 and TRBJ2-7; 12 bases map to TRBD1. V lost 5 bases, J lost 7 bases, and 6 bases stayed unmatched. There are 14 residues in the CDR3. The germline V gene encodes CDR1 MNHEY and CDR2 SMNVEV (reference sequence). Here the CDR3 DNA reads TGTGCCAGCAGTCCTGGGACAGGGGGCGAAGAGCAGTACTTC. Residues: CASSPGTGGEEQYF.

The chain combines TRBV6-5 with TRBJ1-2; the D gene is possibly TRBD1 (5 bases). The CDR3 length is 15 residues. V was cut by 6 bases and J by 1 base, with 15 bases left in between. CDR1 and CDR2 from the germline V gene are MNHEY and SVGAGI. The CDR3 protein is CASRGDRDFNYGYTF. For the CDR3, the DNA is TGTGCCAGCAGAGGGGACCGGGACTTTAACTATGGCTACACCTTC.

V is TRBV30 and J is TRBJ1-5; TRBD1 is a possible D gene (6 bases). Trimming took 4 bases from V and 2 from J, leaving 9 bases between them. The CDR3 has 13 residues. The germline CDR1 and CDR2 sequences are GTSNPN and SVGIG (reference sequence). CDR3 coding DNA: TGTGCCTGGACCCGACAGGGCAATCAGCCCCAGCATTTT. Its protein product is CAWTRQGNQPQHF.

The chain joins TRBV18 to TRBJ1-2, with TRBD1 matching 9 bases. The V gene's germline CDR1 is KGHSH and CDR2 LQKENI. The CDR3 sequence is 16 residues long. The trim removed 6 bases at V and 2 bases at J, leaving 10 bases unmatched. The CDR3 DNA reads TGTGCCAGCTCGTCTCTACAGGGGGCCGGCAACTATGGCTACACCTTC. It specifies CASSSLQGAGNYGYTF.

The chain combines TRBV2 with TRBJ2-7; possibly TRBD1 for D (5 bases). The V end was cut by 0 bases, the J end by 10 bases, with 13 bases between. Germline V CDR1 and CDR2: SNHLY, FYNNEI. CDR3 size: 13 residues. The CDR3 nucleotides read TGTGCCAGCAGTGAAGCGCGAACAGGTGGCCAGTACTTC. It specifies CASSEARTGGQYF.

J is TRBJ1-2 and V is TRBV7-8; the match to TRBD1 covers 9 bases. CDR3 size: 16 residues. Per germline, CDR1 SGHVS and CDR2 FQNEAQ. Germline trimming cut 2 bases from V and 3 bases from J; bases unmatched to any gene: 7. CDR3 sequence: CASSLRTGAWDYGYTF. In DNA, the CDR3 is TGTGCCAGCAGCTTACGGACAGGGGCATGGGACTATGGCTACACCTTC.

The chain has TRBV4-2 and TRBJ2-1; 12 bases align to TRBD2. CDR3 length: 18 residues. From germline, CDR1 is LGHNA and CDR2 YNFKEQ. V trimming: 0 bases; J trimming: 8 bases; junction bases outside the gene matches: 11. DNA of the CDR3: TGTGCCAGCAGCCAAGATCAGGCTAGCGGGGGGGTCGTGGATGAGCAGTTCTTC. This codes for CASSQDQASGGVVDEQFF.